One sample yielded the 19 T cell receptor beta chains listed below, sequenced in a study of regulatory T cells in long-lasting Graves disease. Time point defined: newly diagnosed GD, antithyroid drugs for less than 3 months. With RNA extracted from PBMCs as input, the TCR library was made. Arm-PCR of CDR3 regions with iRepertoire HTBI primers generated TCR beta libraries. TCRdb redid the calling of the multiplex PCR reads with MiXCR, one entry per CDR3 protein. The sample includes more than 450,000 distinct CDR3 sequences, around 11% seen only once; the top ten take around 10%. The same data also contributed to another study, on T cells in Graves' hyperthyroidism and ophthalmopathy.

This sample comprised peripheral blood mononuclear cells (PBMCs), obtained at new diagnosis, from a patient treated with antithyroid drugs. The receptors derive from a woman in her 30s with Graves disease.

This clonotype was observed many times. The genes are TRBV28 and TRBJ1-1; a possible D gene is TRBD1 (6 bases). The CDR3 has 12 amino acids. The germline V gene encodes CDR1 MDHEN and CDR2 SYDVKM. The V end was cut by 6 bases, the J end by 5 bases, with 10 bases between. CDR3 amino acids: CASSRGRTEAFF. CDR3 nucleotide sequence: TGTGCCAGCAGCAGGGGTAGGACTGAAGCTTTCTTT.

This clonotype was counted a few times. The chain links TRBV9 to TRBJ2-3; TRBD2 matches 12 bases. Germline trimming cut 2 bases from V and 6 bases from J; bases unmatched to any gene: 10. Looked up from germline, CDR1 is SGDLS and CDR2 is YYNGEE. This CDR3 is built from 17 residues. This CDR3 reads CASSVDRLAGVTDTQYF. As DNA, the CDR3 is TGTGCCAGCAGCGTCGATAGACTAGCGGGAGTCACCGATACGCAGTATTTT.

This clonotype showed up just a few times. The genes are TRBV9 and TRBJ2-3, with D perhaps matching TRBD1 (6 bases). The length of the CDR3 is 15 residues. Germline CDR1 SGDLS, CDR2 YYNGEE. V lost 2 bases and J lost 2, with 12 bases in between. CDR3 sequence: CASSVGDTITDTQYF. The CDR3 DNA reads TGTGCCAGCAGCGTGGGGGACACCATCACAGATACGCAGTATTTT.

This clonotype was observed at least ten times. This chain connects TRBV9 to TRBJ2-1; D gene uncertain. V was shortened by 4 bases and J by 7 bases, with 12 bases between the two germline ends. CDR1 is SGDLS, CDR2 YYNGEE, per germline. This CDR3 has 13 amino acids. The CDR3 reads CASSPPIPNEQFF. The CDR3 nucleotides read TGTGCCAGCAGCCCCCCCATTCCGAATGAGCAGTTCTTC.

There are many counts of this clonotype. The chain uses TRBV14 and TRBJ2-5, with 9 bases identical to TRBD1. Germline assignment: CDR1 SGHDN and CDR2 FVKESK. The junction had 8 bases not matched to a gene; V was cut back by 4 bases and J by 5 bases. The CDR3 spans 15 residues. The CDR3 region is CASSRTGADWETQYF. CDR3 coding DNA: TGTGCCAGCAGCCGGACAGGGGCGGATTGGGAGACCCAGTACTTC.

A few counts support this clonotype. The rearrangement links TRBV6-5 to TRBJ1-1; D not resolved. The V end was cut by 4 bases, the J end by 7 bases, with 10 bases between. The CDR3 is 12 amino acids. In germline, CDR1 is MNHEY, CDR2 SVGAGI. The DNA of the CDR3 is TGTGCCAGCAGTTCTGGACGGAGTGAAGCTTTCTTT. This translates into CASSSGRSEAFF.

This clonotype has at least ten counts. The chain carries TRBV7-9 and TRBJ1-3; D is unclear. The germline CDR1 and CDR2 sequences are SEHNR and FQNEAQ (reference sequence). Trimming pared 2 bases from V and 2 bases from J, leaving 7 bases between. There are 14 residues in the CDR3. CDR3 DNA sequence: TGTGCCAGCAGCTTAAATTCTCCTGGAAACACCATATATTTT. Its translation: CASSLNSPGNTIYF.

Comment on this clonotype: The likely explanation is a read error, given a far larger clone one base away. The V call is TRBV2, the J call TRBJ1-1; D not certain. The CDR3 consists of 14 residues. Germline-derived CDR1 and CDR2 are SNHLY and FYNNEI. The CDR3 loop reads CASRRGLGTDTRYF. CDR3 bases: TGTGCCAGCAGGAGAGGACTAGGTACAGATACGCGGTATTTT.

This clonotype was seen more than once but under ten times. The chain links TRBV28 to TRBJ1-5; no clear D. The CDR3 covers 14 residues. V was shortened by 9 bases and J by 1 base, with 13 bases between the two germline ends. The germline CDR1 and CDR2 sequences are MDHEN and SYDVKM. CDR3 region: CASLPLESNQPQHF. Here the CDR3 DNA reads TGTGCCAGTCTTCCGCTAGAAAGCAATCAGCCCCAGCATTTT.

This chain links TRBV19 with TRBJ2-2; D might be TRBD1 or TRBD2, each matching 5 bases. The ends were cut back, 7 bases at V and 4 bases at J, with 16 bases in the middle. From germline, CDR1 is LNHDA and CDR2 SQIVND (reference sequence). CDR3 length: 15 amino acids. CDR3 amino acids: CASNPLVGVTGELFF. The CDR3, as DNA: TGTGCCAGTAACCCCTTGGTGGGGGTCACCGGGGAGCTGTTTTTT.

Concerning this clonotype itself: Given a much more abundant clone one base away, this may be a read error. The chain joins TRBV10-3 to TRBJ1-1, with D perhaps TRBD1 (5 bases). The length of the CDR3 is 14 residues. The germline V gene encodes CDR1 ENHRY and CDR2 SYGVKD. The V end was cut by 5 bases, the J end by 1 base, with 11 bases between. The CDR3 is CAISIQGRNTEAFF. As DNA, the CDR3 is TGTGCCATCAGTATTCAGGGACGGAACACTGAAGCTTTCTTT.

This clonotype has a count of ten or more. The V gene is TRBV30, the J gene TRBJ1-3; D remains ambiguous. CDR3 length equals 11 residues. Germline V gene lookup returns CDR1 GTSNPN and CDR2 SVGIG (reference sequence). V was clipped by 5 bases and J by 8 bases, with 10 bases between them. The CDR3 DNA sequence: TGTGCCTGGGCTTGGGATGACACCATATATTTT. Translation gives CAWAWDDTIYF.

In its sample, this clonotype was seen many times. The CDR3 nucleotides are TGTGCCAGCAGTTTATATCCCCGGAGGGGACTTAAAAGAGGGGACTATGGCTACACCTTC. It translates to CASSLYPRRGLKRGDYGYTF. The chain couples TRBV12-3 or TRBV12-4 to TRBJ1-2, with D possibly matching TRBD1 (5 bases). The ends were cut back, 2 bases at V and 3 bases at J, with 28 bases in the middle. The CDR3 extends over 20 amino acids.

In its sample, this clonotype was seen many times. The chain uses TRBV19 and TRBJ2-5; D is possibly TRBD1 (5 bases). The germline gives CDR1 LNHDA, CDR2 SQIVND (reference sequence). V gave up 1 base and J gave up 2 bases, with 11 bases separating them. There are 15 residues in the CDR3. For the CDR3, the DNA is TGTGCCAGTAGTATAGTTCGGACACAACAAGAGACCCAGTACTTC. This codes for CASSIVRTQQETQYF.

This chain uses TRBV13 with TRBJ2-5; the match to TRBD2 covers 7 bases. This CDR3 contains 14 residues. CDR1 and CDR2 from the germline V gene are PRHDT and FYEKMQ (reference sequence). The ends lost 3 bases at V and 5 bases at J; junction bases unmatched: 6. CDR3 in DNA: TGTGCCAGCAGCTTTCGGAGCGGGATCGAGACCCAGTACTTC. Amino acid sequence: CASSFRSGIETQYF. The complete variable domain, with remaining parts taken from reference TRBV13 and TRBJ2-5, reads AAGVIQSPRHLIKEKRETATLKCYPIPRHDTVYWYQQGPGQDPQFLISFYEKMQSDKGSIPDRFSAQQFSDYHSELNMSSLELGDSALYFCASSFRSGIETQYFGPGTRLLVL.

With regard to this clonotype: The junction differs from germline at one of its ends, possibly a read error. The chain has TRBV5-6 and TRBJ2-1; a weak D match, TRBD1 (6 bases). The CDR3 length is 16 residues. CDR1 and CDR2 (germline): SGHDT, YYEEEE. The CDR3 loop is CASSLAAGVYYNEHSF. The CDR3 DNA follows: TGTGCCAGCAGCTTGGCCGCAGGGGTATACTACAATGAGCACTCCTTC. Full variable domain (missing parts from reference TRBV5-6 and TRBJ2-1): DAGVTQSPTHLIKTRGQQVTLRCSPKSGHDTVSWYQQALGQGPQFIFQYYEEEERQRGNFPDRFSGHQFPNYSSELNVNALLLGDSALYLCASSLAAGVYYNEHSFGPGTRLTVL.

This clonotype came up many times. The chain links TRBV13 to TRBJ1-1, with D unresolved. There are 15 residues in the CDR3. V was clipped by 2 bases and J by 3 bases, with 13 bases between them. From germline, CDR1 is PRHDT and CDR2 FYEKMQ (reference sequence). The CDR3 DNA is TGTGCCAGCAGCTTACGAATGAGACCCTACACTGAAGCTTTCTTT. Its protein is CASSLRMRPYTEAFF.

This clonotype was seen at least ten times. This rearrangement joins TRBV28 to TRBJ2-1; TRBD2 aligns across 16 bases. V lost 5 bases and J lost 5; bases outside the gene matches: 3. The CDR3 loop spans 16 amino acids. The germline gives CDR1 MDHEN, CDR2 SYDVKM. The CDR3 spells CASSRGLAGGDNEQFF. The CDR3 DNA follows: TGTGCCAGCAGTCGGGGACTAGCGGGGGGGGACAATGAGCAGTTCTTC.

This clonotype was seen many times. This sequence joins TRBV7-8 and TRBJ2-5; D is uncertain. V lost 1 base and J 0 bases, leaving 9 bases between the germline ends. This CDR3 is 15 amino acids long. CDR1 is SGHVS, CDR2 FQNEAQ, per germline. CDR3 bases: TGTGCCAGCAGCTTAGTGCCGAGCTACCAAGAGACCCAGTACTTC. Residues: CASSLVPSYQETQYF.